This T cell receptor beta chain appears in the sequencing data of a study of CD8 T cells in ankylosing spondylitis. Germline V CDR1 and CDR2: SGHVS, FNYEAQ. Trimming took 0 bases from V and 4 from J, leaving 9 bases between them. The CDR3 is 14 amino acids. TCRdb re-called the 5' RACE reads with MiXCR, one entry per CDR3 protein. The profile covers about 240,000 distinct CDR3 sequences, with approximately 11% appearing a single time and about 6.8% taken by the ten largest. This clonotype was counted many times. Sequencing was carried out using blood, either unsorted or a sorted T cell fraction (not recorded which). The sequence derives from a male donor with ankylosing spondylitis or in good health (not recorded which). This rearrangement joins TRBV7-6 to TRBJ1-2, with unresolved D. The CDR3 protein is CASSLAQAGYGYTF. The CDR3 nucleotides read TGTGCCAGCAGCTTAGCGCAGGCCGGCTATGGCTACACCTTC.